The 2 T cell receptor beta chains listed next were all sequenced from one sample in a study of T cells in Graves' hyperthyroidism and ophthalmopathy. TCR beta CDR3 sequences were amplified from RNA transcripts. First-round RT-PCR with HTBI primers amplified the TCR CDR3 region. TCRdb reprocessed the multiplex PCR reads with MiXCR, giving one entry per CDR3 protein. The sample holds more than 500,000 distinct CDR3 sequences, about 16% seen once. The specimen sequenced was blood. These receptor sequences come from a woman in her 30s with Graves' ophthalmopathy.

This clonotype was seen ten or more times. This chain uses TRBV4-3 with TRBJ2-7; D is tentatively TRBD1 or TRBD2 (5 bases each). The length of the CDR3 is 14 residues. Between the trimmed V and J ends, which lost 2 bases and 9 bases, there was a span of 17 bases. CDR1 LGHNA and CDR2 YSLEER come from the germline V gene. CDR3 coding DNA: TGCGCCAGCAGCCAATGGGCTCAGGGTCGGGGGCAGTACTTC. Amino acids: CASSQWAQGRGQYF.

This clonotype came up many times. This chain uses TRBV2 with TRBJ2-1; TRBD2 is a possible D gene (5 bases). V shed 8 bases and J shed 4 bases, with 12 bases lying between them. Per the germline V gene, CDR1 is SNHLY and CDR2 is FYNNEI. The CDR3 is 13 residues long. The CDR3 DNA follows: TGTGCCAGCCTAAGGAGAGGGTACAATGAGCAGTTCTTC. Encoded protein: CASLRRGYNEQFF.